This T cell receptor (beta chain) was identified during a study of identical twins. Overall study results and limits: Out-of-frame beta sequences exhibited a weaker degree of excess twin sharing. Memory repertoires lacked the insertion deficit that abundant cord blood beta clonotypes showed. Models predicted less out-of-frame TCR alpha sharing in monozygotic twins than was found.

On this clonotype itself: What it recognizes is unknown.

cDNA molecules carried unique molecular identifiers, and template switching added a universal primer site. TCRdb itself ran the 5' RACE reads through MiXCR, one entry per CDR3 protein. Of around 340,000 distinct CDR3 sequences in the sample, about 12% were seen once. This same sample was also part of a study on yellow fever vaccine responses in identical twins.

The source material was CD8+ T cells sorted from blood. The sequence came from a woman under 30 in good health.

In DNA, the CDR3 is TGTGCCAGCAGCACCGGGACTAGCGGGGGGAATGAGCAGTTCTTC. It encodes CASSTGTSGGNEQFF. This chain joins TRBV9 and TRBJ2-1, with 15 bases matching TRBD2. Unmatched junction bases numbered 3, after V lost 4 bases and J lost 7 bases. CDR3 length equals 15 residues. CDR1 and CDR2 (germline): SGDLS, YYNGEE.